The entry that follows covers one T cell receptor beta chain sequence. Its cognate antigen is unknown. The study ran its PCR with 60 Vbeta and 13 Jbeta primers. Assay used: immunoSEQ multiplex PCR; TCRdb lists only in-frame clones, some missing. Here the sample spans about 170,000 clones, approximately 70% being singletons. V was pared by 9 bases and J by 2 bases, with 2 bases of the junction left unmatched. CDR1 and CDR2 from the germline V gene are ENHRY and SYGVKD. The CDR3 is made up of 12 amino acids. In nominal health when sampled, donors likely had unrecorded immune exposures nonetheless. The data are from a study of cytomegalovirus exposure and HLA in healthy donors. The study, taken as a whole, reports: A few chains tied to CMV proved CMV antigen-specific in vitro. Most of the TCR beta V segments (in an earlier analysis) were productive either about 87% or about 30% of the time. Altogether, some 170 TCR beta chains were recorded as cytomegalovirus-associated.

The clonotype comes from a man aged 40-49 years in good health and CMV-seropositive. Sequencing used PBMCs. The V call is TRBV10-3, the J call TRBJ2-3; TRBD2 agrees at 7 bases. CDR3 amino acids: CAMGGSTDTQYF. The CDR3 DNA sequence: TGTGCCATGGGGGGGTCCACAGATACGCAGTATTTT.